Reported below is one TCR beta chain. This specimen comes from a study of shared clonotypes between healthy human individuals. Across the study: Three plates each covered CD4 naive and memory; CD8 naive two, CD8 memory one.

V lost 5 bases to trimming and J lost 2 bases; unmatched junction nucleotides: 8. Germline V gives CDR1 MNHNY, CDR2 SVGAGI (reference sequence). This CDR3 spans 15 amino acids. The repertoire was sequenced with immunoSEQ multiplex PCR; TCRdb's copy has only in-frame clones and lacks some. Of about 680,000 clones listed, roughly 72% are singletons. This receptor was identified in a woman between 25 and 40 years old in good health. The gene calls are TRBV6-6 and TRBJ2-7; 8 bases are a match to TRBD1. Sequenced material: memory CD4+ T cells sorted from blood. Subset denoted: CD45RA-negative fraction. The CDR3 loop is CASSVLGTGTYEQYF. DNA of the CDR3: TGTGCCAGCAGTGTGCTCGGGACAGGAACCTACGAGCAGTACTTC.